The clone carrying this T cell receptor beta chain was counted only a few times. This CDR3 is built from 12 residues. In germline, CDR1 is MNHEY, CDR2 SMNVEV (reference sequence). V lost 2 bases and J 5 bases, leaving 4 bases between the germline ends. This sample stems from a study of Graves' ophthalmopathy and Graves' hyperthyroidism. Scientists amplified the TCR beta CDR3 regions from RNA transcripts. Scientists carried out first-round RT-PCR using HTBI primers and then a second-round multiplex PCR. Using its own MiXCR run on the multiplex PCR reads, TCRdb lists one record per CDR3 protein. The sample lists almost 750,000 distinct CDR3 sequences, roughly 40% occurring once.

The specimen was peripheral blood. V and J are TRBV27 and TRBJ1-5; D uncertain. This clonotype was sampled from an adult man with Graves' ophthalmopathy. The CDR3 loop is CASSLIHQPQHF. The CDR3 nucleotides are TGTGCCAGCAGTTTAATCCATCAGCCCCAGCATTTT.